The clone carrying this TCR beta chain was found a few times. The target antigen is unknown. Germline values: CDR1 MGHRA, CDR2 YSYEKL. The V segment lost 3 bases and the J segment 7 bases; nucleotides outside the gene matches: 17. The CDR3 has 20 amino acids. This sample was taken from a study of identical twins. Whole-study findings and limits: Within monozygotic twins, out-of-frame TCR alpha sharing was underestimated by the models. Invariant MAIT and iNKT cells are populations that could partly confound zero-insertion analyses. For cord blood, abundant beta clonotypes had fewer insertions, unlike memory repertoires, which showed none.

TCRdb recomputed calls from the 5' RACE reads with MiXCR, one row per CDR3 protein. The sample consists of 500,000 or so distinct CDR3 sequences, about 13% of them appearing once. These data also formed part of another study, on yellow fever vaccine responses in identical twins.

The V call is TRBV4-1, the J call TRBJ2-1; 14 positions agree with TRBD2. The source is a woman under 30 in good health. Sequenced: CD4+ T cells sorted from blood. The CDR3 protein is CASSHPRVGTSGRYFNEQFF. The CDR3 DNA reads as TGCGCCAGCAGCCACCCGCGGGTAGGGACTAGCGGGAGATATTTTAATGAGCAGTTCTTC.